This T cell receptor (beta chain) was found in a study of identifying expanded T cells in peripheral blood (dated by TCRdb to 2018 to 2020). About the full investigation: Four technical replicates, made by sequencing separate aliquots from the same pool of genomic DNA, were compared pairwise.

As for this clone: Its binding antigen is unknown. No much larger clone is present one base from it, and per-base qualities are unavailable.

The CDR3, from cysteine to phenylalanine, totals 11 residues. Here the CDR3 DNA is all that survives: 33 bases in frame from base 1. V is shortened by 8 bases, J by 8 bases, and the region joining them spans 9 bases. CDR1 and CDR2 are drawn from the germline V gene: SNHLY, FYNNEI. TCRbeta CDR3 regions were profiled with the immunoSEQ Assay using bias-controlled multiplex PCR amplification of genomic DNA. For the original study's pipeline: The absolute abundance of each unique TCRbeta CDR3 region was quantified after sequences were collapsed and filtered. Differential abundance was tested with two models: a binomial (Fisher-equivalent) model and a beta-binomial model that adds time-dependent variance fitted from healthy donors. Clones with fewer than 5 combined templates were removed, and a clone was called differentially abundant if the clone's Benjamini-Hochberg FDR was below 0.01. The form v = (b*log(k)+a)^2 was used to model beta-binomial variance as a function of total template count across the two samples. This is the immuneACCESS table as TCRdb keeps it, with only in-frame sequences that have V and J called. A part of the clones is gone; compared with another copy, unresolved V genes explain less than half, and the rest is unexplained. The DNA gave D and trimming, while V, J and clone size come from that table. The sample table holds about 100,000 clones, of which 80% to 90% were seen once. 4.5% to 6.5% of the sample is held by the ten biggest clonotypes.

The paper's findings and limits, for the study overall: Across all healthy donors, variance in clone template counts between approximately 2-week samples was found to increase significantly with total template count. The binomial model flagged around 1.3 differentially abundant clones between technical replicates, compared with about 16.4 over about two weeks and approximately 20 over about four weeks. The beta-binomial model significantly reduced the number of clones called differentially abundant and the false-positive rate across all healthy-donor time intervals. It was expected by the authors that biological variance in healthy repertoires might increase further over much longer intervals, such as months to years.

During the collection period, no infections or other immune events were recorded for the healthy donors. Healthy-donor blood repertoires served as a training cohort to calibrate time-dependent variance in a beta-binomial model of T-cell clone differential abundance. There were around ten healthy donors in the training cohort, of whom 3 were female and 7 were male. The donors were between roughly 29 and 64 years old, with an average age of approximately 45 years. Obtained from a commercial supplier, whole blood was collected from each healthy donor at three time points set about two weeks apart. For immunosequencing, genomic DNA was extracted from unsorted whole blood.

The clonotype was recovered from a person between 18 and 75 years old in good health. The chain is assembled from TRBV2 and TRBJ1-4; TRBD1 is perhaps the D gene, given 5 matching bases. Sequenced: blood. The nucleotides are TGTGCCAGCGGGGCGTGGGAAAAACTGTTTTTT. Its protein is CASGAWEKLFF.